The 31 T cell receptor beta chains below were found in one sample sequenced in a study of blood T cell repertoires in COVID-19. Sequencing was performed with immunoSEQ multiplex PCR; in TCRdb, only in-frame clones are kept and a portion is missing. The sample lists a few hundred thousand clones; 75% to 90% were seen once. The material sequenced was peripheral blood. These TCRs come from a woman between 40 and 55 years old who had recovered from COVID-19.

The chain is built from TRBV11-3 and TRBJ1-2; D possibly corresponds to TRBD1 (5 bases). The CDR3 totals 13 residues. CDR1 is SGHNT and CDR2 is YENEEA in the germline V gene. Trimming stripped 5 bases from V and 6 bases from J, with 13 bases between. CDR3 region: CASSHPSGNGYTF. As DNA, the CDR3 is TGTGCCAGCAGCCACCCATCAGGGAATGGCTACACCTTC.

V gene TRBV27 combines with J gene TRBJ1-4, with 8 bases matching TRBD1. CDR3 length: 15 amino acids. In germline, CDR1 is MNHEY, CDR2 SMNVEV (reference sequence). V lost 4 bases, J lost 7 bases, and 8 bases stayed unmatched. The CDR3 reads CASSYTGGVGEKLFF. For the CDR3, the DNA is TGTGCCAGCAGTTATACAGGGGGGGTCGGTGAAAAACTGTTTTTT.

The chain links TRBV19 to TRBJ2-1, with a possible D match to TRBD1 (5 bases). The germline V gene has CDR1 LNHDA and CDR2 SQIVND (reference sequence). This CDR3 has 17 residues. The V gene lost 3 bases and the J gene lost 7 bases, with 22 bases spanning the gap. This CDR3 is CASSMGRALRSGNEQFF. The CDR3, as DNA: TGTGCCAGTAGTATGGGCAGGGCTTTAAGATCCGGAAATGAGCAGTTCTTC.

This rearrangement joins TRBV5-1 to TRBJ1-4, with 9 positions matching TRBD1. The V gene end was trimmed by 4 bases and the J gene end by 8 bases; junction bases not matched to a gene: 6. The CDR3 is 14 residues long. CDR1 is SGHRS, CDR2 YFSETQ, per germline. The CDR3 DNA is TGCGCCAGCAGCATCGGACAGGGGCTCGAAAAACTGTTTTTT. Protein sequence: CASSIGQGLEKLFF.

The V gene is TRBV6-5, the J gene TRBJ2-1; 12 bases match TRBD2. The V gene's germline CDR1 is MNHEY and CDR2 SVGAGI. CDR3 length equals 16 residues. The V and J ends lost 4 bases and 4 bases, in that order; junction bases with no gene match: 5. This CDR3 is CASSFASGRDYNEQFF. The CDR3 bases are TGTGCCAGCAGTTTCGCTAGCGGGAGGGATTACAATGAGCAGTTCTTC.

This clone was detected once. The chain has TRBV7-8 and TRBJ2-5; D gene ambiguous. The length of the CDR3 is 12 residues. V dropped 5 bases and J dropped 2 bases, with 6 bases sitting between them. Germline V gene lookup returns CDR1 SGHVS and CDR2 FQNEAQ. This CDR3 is CASSANQETQYF. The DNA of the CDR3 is TGTGCCAGCAGCGCGAATCAAGAGACCCAGTACTTC.

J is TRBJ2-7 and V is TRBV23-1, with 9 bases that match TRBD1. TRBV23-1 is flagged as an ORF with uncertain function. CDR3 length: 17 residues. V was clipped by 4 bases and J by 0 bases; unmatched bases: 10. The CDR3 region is CASSRTGDRVRSYEQYF. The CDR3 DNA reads TGCGCCAGCAGTCGAACCGGGGACAGGGTTCGCTCCTACGAGCAGTACTTC.

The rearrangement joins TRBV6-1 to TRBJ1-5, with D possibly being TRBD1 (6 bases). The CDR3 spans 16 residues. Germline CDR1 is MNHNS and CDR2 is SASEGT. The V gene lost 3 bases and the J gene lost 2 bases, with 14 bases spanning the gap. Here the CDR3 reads CASSDKRGGGNQPQHF. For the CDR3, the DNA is TGTGCCAGCAGTGACAAAAGAGGGGGTGGCAATCAGCCCCAGCATTTT.

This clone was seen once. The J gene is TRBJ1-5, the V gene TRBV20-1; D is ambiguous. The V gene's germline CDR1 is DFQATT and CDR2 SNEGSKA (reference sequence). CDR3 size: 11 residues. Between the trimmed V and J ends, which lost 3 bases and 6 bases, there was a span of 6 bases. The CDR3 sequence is CSASPSQPQHF. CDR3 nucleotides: TGCAGTGCTAGTCCTAGTCAGCCCCAGCATTTT.

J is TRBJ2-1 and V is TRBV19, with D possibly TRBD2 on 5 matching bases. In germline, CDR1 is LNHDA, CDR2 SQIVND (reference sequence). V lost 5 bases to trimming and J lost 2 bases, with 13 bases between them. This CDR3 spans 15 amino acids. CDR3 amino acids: CASSEGNTPYNEQFF. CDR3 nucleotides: TGTGCCAGTAGTGAGGGCAACACACCCTACAATGAGCAGTTCTTC.

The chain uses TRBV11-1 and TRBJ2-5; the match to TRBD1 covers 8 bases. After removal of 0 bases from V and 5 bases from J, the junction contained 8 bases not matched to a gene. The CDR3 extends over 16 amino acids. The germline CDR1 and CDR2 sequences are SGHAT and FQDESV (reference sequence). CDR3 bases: TGTGCCAGCAGCTTAGCTGCAGGGGGCTATGGGGAGACCCAGTACTTC. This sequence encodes CASSLAAGGYGETQYF.

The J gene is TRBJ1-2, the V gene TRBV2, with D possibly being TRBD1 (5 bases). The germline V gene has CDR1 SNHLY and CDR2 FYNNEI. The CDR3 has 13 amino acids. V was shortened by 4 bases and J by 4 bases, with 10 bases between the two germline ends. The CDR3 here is CASSVSGSYGYTF. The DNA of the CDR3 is TGTGCCAGCAGTGTTTCAGGGTCCTATGGCTACACCTTC.

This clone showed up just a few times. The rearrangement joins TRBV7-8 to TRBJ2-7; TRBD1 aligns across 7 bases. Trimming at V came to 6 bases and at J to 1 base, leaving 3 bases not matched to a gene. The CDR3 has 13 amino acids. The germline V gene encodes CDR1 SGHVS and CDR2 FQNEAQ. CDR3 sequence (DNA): TGTGCCAGCAGGCACAGGGGTTCCTACGAGCAGTACTTC. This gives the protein CASRHRGSYEQYF. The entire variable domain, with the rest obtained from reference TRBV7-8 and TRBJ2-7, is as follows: GAGVSQSPRYKVAKRGQDVALRCDPISGHVSLFWYQQALGQGPEFLTYFQNEAQLDKSGLPSDRFFAERPEGSVSTLKIQRTQQEDSAVYLCASRHRGSYEQYFGPGTRLTVT.

The CDR3 spells CASSLFVGPGTGHTEAFF. The CDR3 nucleotides read TGTGCCAGCAGCTTATTTGTCGGGCCGGGGACAGGCCACACTGAAGCTTTCTTT. This chain links TRBV11-3 with TRBJ1-1; TRBD1 agrees at 8 bases. The CDR3 loop spans 18 amino acids. Germline loops: CDR1 SGHNT, CDR2 YENEEA. V was clipped by 2 bases and J by 3 bases; unmatched bases: 14.

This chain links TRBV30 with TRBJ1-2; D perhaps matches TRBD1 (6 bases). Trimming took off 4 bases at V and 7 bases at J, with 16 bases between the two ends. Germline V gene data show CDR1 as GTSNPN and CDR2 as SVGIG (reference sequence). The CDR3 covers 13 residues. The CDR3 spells CAWNWEGGGGYTF. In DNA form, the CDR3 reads TGTGCCTGGAACTGGGAGGGGGGAGGTGGCTACACCTTC.

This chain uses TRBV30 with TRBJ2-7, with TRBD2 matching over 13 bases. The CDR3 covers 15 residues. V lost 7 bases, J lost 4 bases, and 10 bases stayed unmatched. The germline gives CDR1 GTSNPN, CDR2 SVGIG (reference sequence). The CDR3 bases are TGTGCCTCCCCCGGACTAGCGGGAGACGGATACGAGCAGTACTTC. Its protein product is CASPGLAGDGYEQYF.

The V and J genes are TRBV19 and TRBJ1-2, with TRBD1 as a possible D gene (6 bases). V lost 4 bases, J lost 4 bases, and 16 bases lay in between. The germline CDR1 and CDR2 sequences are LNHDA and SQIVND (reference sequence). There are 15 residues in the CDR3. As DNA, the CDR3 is TGTGCCAGTAGTACCTCCCAGGGGACAACCTATGGCTACACCTTC. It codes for CASSTSQGTTYGYTF.

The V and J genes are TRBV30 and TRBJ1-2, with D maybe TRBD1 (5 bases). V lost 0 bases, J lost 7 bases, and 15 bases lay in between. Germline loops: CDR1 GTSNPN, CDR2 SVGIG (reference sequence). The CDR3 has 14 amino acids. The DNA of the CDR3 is TGTGCCTGGAGTGTACACTTAGGGGTGGGTGGCTACACCTTC. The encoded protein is CAWSVHLGVGGYTF.

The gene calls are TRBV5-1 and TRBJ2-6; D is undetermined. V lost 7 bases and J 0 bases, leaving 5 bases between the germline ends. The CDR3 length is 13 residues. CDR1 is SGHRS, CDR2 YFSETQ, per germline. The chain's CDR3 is CASLSSGANVLTF. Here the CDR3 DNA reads TGCGCCAGCTTGAGCTCTGGGGCCAACGTCCTGACTTTC. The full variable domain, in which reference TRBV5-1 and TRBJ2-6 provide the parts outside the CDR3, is KAGVTQTPRYLIKTRGQQVTLSCSPISGHRSVSWYQQTPGQGLQFLFEYFSETQRNKGNFPGRFSGRQFSNSRSEMNVSTLELGDSALYLCASLSSGANVLTFGAGSRLTVL.

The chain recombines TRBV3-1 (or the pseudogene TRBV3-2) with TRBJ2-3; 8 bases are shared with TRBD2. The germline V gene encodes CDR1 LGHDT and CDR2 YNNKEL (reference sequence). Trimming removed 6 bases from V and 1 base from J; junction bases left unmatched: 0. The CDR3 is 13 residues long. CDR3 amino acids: CASRTSGTDTQYF. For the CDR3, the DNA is TGTGCCAGCAGGACTAGCGGCACAGATACGCAGTATTTT.

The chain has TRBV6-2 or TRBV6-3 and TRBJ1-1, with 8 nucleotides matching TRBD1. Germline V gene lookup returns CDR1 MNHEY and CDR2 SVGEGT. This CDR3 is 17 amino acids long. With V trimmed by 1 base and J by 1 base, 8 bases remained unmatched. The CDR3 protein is CASSYYLYTGGNTEAFF. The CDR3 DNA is TGTGCCAGCAGTTACTACTTATATACAGGGGGGAACACTGAAGCTTTCTTT.

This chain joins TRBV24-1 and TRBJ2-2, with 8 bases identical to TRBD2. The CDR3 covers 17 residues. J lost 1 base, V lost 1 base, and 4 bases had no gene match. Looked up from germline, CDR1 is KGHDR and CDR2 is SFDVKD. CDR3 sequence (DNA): TGTGCCACCAGTGATTTCCGGGGGGGAAAGAACACCGGGGAGCTGTTTTTT. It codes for CATSDFRGGKNTGELFF.

For the CDR3, the DNA is TGTGCCAGTAGTATAGGAGGTAGCGGGAGGTACGAGCAGTACTTC. It is translated as CASSIGGSGRYEQYF. This chain connects TRBV19 to TRBJ2-7, with TRBD2 matching over 10 bases. Per germline, CDR1 LNHDA and CDR2 SQIVND (reference sequence). Losses at the gene ends were 1 base for V and 4 bases for J; bases not matched to a gene: 4. The CDR3 is 15 amino acids.

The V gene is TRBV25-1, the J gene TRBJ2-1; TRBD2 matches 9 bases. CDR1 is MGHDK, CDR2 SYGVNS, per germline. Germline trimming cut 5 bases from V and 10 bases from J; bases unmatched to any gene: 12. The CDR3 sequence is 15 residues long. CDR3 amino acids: CASSLPGGRAGEQFF. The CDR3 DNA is TGTGCCAGCAGTCTCCCCGGCGGGAGGGCGGGGGAGCAGTTCTTC.

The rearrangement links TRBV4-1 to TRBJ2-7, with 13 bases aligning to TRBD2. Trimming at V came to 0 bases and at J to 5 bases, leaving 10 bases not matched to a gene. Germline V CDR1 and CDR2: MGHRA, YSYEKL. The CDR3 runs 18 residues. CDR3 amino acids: CASSQDTPGLAGLNEQYF. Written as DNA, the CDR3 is TGCGCCAGCAGCCAAGATACCCCGGGACTAGCGGGACTAAACGAGCAGTACTTC.

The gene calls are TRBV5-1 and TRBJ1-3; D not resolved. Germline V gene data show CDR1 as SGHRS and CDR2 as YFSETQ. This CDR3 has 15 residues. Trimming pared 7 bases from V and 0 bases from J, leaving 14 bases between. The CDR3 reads CASWSGVDSGNTIYF. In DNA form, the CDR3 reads TGCGCCAGCTGGAGCGGGGTGGACTCTGGAAACACCATATATTTT.

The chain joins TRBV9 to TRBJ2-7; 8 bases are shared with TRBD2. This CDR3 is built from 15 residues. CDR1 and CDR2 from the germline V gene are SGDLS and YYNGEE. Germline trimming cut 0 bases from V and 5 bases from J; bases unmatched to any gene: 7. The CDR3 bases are TGTGCCAGCAGCGTAGCTTTGCGGGAGGCCCACGAGCAGTACTTC. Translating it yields CASSVALREAHEQYF.

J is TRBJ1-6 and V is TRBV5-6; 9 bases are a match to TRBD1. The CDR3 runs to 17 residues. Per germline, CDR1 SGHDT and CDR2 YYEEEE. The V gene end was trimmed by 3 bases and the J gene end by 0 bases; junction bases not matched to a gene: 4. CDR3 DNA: TGTGCCAGCAGCTGGACAGGGGATAGCTCCTATAATTCACCCCTCCACTTT. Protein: CASSWTGDSSYNSPLHF.

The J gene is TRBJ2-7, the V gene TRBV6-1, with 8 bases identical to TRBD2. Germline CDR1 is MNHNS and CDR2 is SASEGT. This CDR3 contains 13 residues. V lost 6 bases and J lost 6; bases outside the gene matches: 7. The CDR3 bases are TGTGCCAGCAGCCCGGGGAGCGGGAGCGAGCAGTACTTC. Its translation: CASSPGSGSEQYF.

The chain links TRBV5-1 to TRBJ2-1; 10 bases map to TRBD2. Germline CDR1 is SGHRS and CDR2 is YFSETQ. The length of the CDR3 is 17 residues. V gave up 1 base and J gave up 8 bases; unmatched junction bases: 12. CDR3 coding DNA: TGCGCCAGCAGCTTGATTAACACTAGCGGGATTTTCGATGAGCAGTTCTTC. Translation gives CASSLINTSGIFDEQFF.

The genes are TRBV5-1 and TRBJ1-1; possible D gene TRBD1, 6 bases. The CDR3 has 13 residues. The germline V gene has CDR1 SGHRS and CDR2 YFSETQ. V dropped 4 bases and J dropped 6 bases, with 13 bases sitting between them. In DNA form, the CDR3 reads TGCGCCAGCAGCAGCACAGGGAGGGCTGAAGCTTTCTTT. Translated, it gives CASSSTGRAEAFF.